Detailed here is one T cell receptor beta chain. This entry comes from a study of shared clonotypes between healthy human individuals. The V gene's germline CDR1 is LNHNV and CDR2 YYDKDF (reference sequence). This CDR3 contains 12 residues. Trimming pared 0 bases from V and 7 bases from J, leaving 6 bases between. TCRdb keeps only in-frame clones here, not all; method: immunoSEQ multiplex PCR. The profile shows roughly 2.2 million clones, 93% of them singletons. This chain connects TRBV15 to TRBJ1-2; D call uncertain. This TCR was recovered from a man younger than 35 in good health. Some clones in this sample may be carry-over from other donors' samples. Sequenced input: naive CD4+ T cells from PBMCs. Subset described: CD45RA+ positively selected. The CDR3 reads CATSRDISGYTF. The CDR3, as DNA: TGTGCCACCAGCAGAGATATCAGTGGCTACACCTTC.